This passage covers 24 T cell receptor beta chains from one sample sequenced in a study of brain T cells in children with intractable seizures. Time point here: blood from clinic visit 5 months post-surgery; TSC patient then seizure free. Assay used: immunoSEQ multiplex PCR; TCRdb lists only in-frame clones, some missing. The sample has 300,000 to 400,000 clones; more than 85% are singletons. The sequences come from peripheral blood, collected more than 4 months after surgery. The origin of the receptors is a boy under three years old with tuberous sclerosis and intractable seizures.

J is TRBJ2-5 and V is TRBV9; the match to TRBD2 covers 14 bases. Germline CDR1 SGDLS, CDR2 YYNGEE. The V and J ends lost 2 bases and 2 bases, in that order; junction bases with no gene match: 8. CDR3 length: 18 amino acids. The chain's CDR3 is CASSVGLAGERGQETQYF. The CDR3 nucleotides read TGTGCCAGCAGCGTGGGACTAGCGGGAGAGAGGGGACAAGAGACCCAGTACTTC.

This clone was counted once. The V gene is TRBV7-3, the J gene TRBJ2-5; TRBD1 might be the D (6 bases). Trimming pared 2 bases from V and 5 bases from J, leaving 18 bases between. The CDR3 is 16 residues long. Germline V CDR1 and CDR2: SGHTA, FQGTGA. CDR3 DNA sequence: TGTGCCAGCAGCTTATTAGGCAGGGGAGCCGGGGAGACCCAGTACTTC. This gives the protein CASSLLGRGAGETQYF. Full variable domain (outside the CDR3, taken from reference TRBV7-3 and TRBJ2-5): GAGVSQTPSNKVTEKGKYVELRCDPISGHTALYWYRQSLGQGPEFLIYFQGTGAADDSGLPNDRFFAVRPEGSVSTLKIQRTERGDSAVYLCASSLLGRGAGETQYFGPGTRLLVL.

V is TRBV28 and J is TRBJ1-4, with unresolved D. Looked up from germline, CDR1 is MDHEN and CDR2 is SYDVKM. This CDR3 is built from 13 residues. V lost 4 bases to trimming and J lost 10 bases, with 13 bases between them. The CDR3 region has the DNA TGTGCCAGCAGTTGGGGTAAGGGCGGAAAACTGTTTTTT. Translated: CASSWGKGGKLFF.

The table lists this clone with a few counts. The J gene is TRBJ1-6, the V gene TRBV7-3, with TRBD1 as a possible D gene (6 bases). The germline V gene has CDR1 SGHTA and CDR2 FQGTGA. The CDR3 runs to 13 residues. Trimming took off 3 bases at V and 7 bases at J, with 7 bases between the two ends. The CDR3 sequence is CASSFTGNSPLHF. In DNA form, the CDR3 reads TGTGCCAGCAGCTTTACAGGGAATTCACCCCTCCACTTT.

Notes on this clone: The sample contains more than one DNA sequence encoding this CDR3. V gene TRBV4-1 combines with J gene TRBJ2-7; 7 nucleotides align to TRBD2. This CDR3 has 15 residues. V trimming: 1 base; J trimming: 3 bases; junction bases outside the gene matches: 6. Per the germline V gene, CDR1 is MGHRA and CDR2 is YSYEKL. DNA for the CDR3: TGCGCCAGCAGCCAAGTCGGGGGGAGAAGCTACGAGCAGTACTTC. Translation: CASSQVGGRSYEQYF.

Here the CDR3 reads CASSFLGPNNEQFF. The DNA for the CDR3 is TGTGCCAGCAGCTTCCTAGGGCCTAACAATGAGCAGTTCTTC. The genes are TRBV5-4 and TRBJ2-1; D is ambiguous. Germline-derived CDR1 and CDR2 are SGHNT and YYREEE (reference sequence). This CDR3 contains 14 residues. Deletions cut 2 bases from V and 5 bases from J, with 11 bases between. The full variable domain, its missing parts supplied by reference TRBV5-4 and TRBJ2-1, is ETGVTQSPTHLIKTRGQQVTLRCSSQSGHNTVSWYQQALGQGPQFIFQYYREEENGRGNFPPRFSGLQFPNYSSELNVNALELDDSALYLCASSFLGPNNEQFFGPGTRLTVL.

The chain has TRBV7-6 and TRBJ1-2; unclear D gene. V was clipped by 5 bases and J by 6 bases, with 13 bases between them. This CDR3 region has 13 residues. Germline values: CDR1 SGHVS, CDR2 FNYEAQ. CDR3 in DNA: TGTGCCAGCAGCCTCACTAATCGGCATGGCTACACCTTC. Residues: CASSLTNRHGYTF.

The rearrangement links TRBV7-8 to TRBJ1-2; possible D gene TRBD1, 6 bases. The CDR3 runs to 18 residues. V lost 5 bases, J lost 4 bases, and 26 bases lay in between. The germline CDR1 and CDR2 sequences are SGHVS and FQNEAQ. CDR3 in amino acids: CASSPSRSGARGSYGYTF. In nucleotides, the CDR3 is TGTGCCAGCAGCCCCTCCCGTAGTGGGGCCAGGGGCTCCTATGGCTACACCTTC.

V gene TRBV24-1 combines with J gene TRBJ2-1; 10 bases match TRBD2. In germline, CDR1 is KGHDR, CDR2 SFDVKD. Losses at the gene ends were 0 bases for V and 8 bases for J; bases not matched to a gene: 3. CDR3 size: 15 residues. CDR3 DNA: TGTGCCACCAGTGATTTGAAGCGGGAGGGCGATGAGCAGTTCTTC. Protein product: CATSDLKREGDEQFF.

The V and J genes are TRBV19 and TRBJ1-3, with D possibly TRBD1 on 6 matching bases. The V gene lost 5 bases and the J gene lost 4 bases, with 18 bases spanning the gap. The CDR3 runs 16 residues. From germline, CDR1 is LNHDA and CDR2 SQIVND (reference sequence). CDR3 nucleotide sequence: TGTGCCAGTAGTGGAAGACAGGAGCCCGGGGGAAACACCATATATTTT. Protein sequence: CASSGRQEPGGNTIYF. The complete variable domain, with remaining parts taken from reference TRBV19 and TRBJ1-3, reads DGGITQSPKYLFRKEGQNVTLSCEQNLNHDAMYWYRQDPGQGLRLIYYSQIVNDFQKGDIAEGYSVSREKKESFPLTVTSAQKNPTAFYLCASSGRQEPGGNTIYFGEGSWLTVV.

The chain uses TRBV29-1 and TRBJ1-2; 9 nucleotides agree with TRBD1. CDR3 size: 15 residues. Germline-derived CDR1 and CDR2 are SQVTM and ANQGSEA. V was pared by 3 bases and J by 1 base, with 6 bases of the junction left unmatched. CDR3 region: CSVDDRDRDNYGYTF. The CDR3 DNA reads TGCAGCGTTGATGACCGGGACAGGGATAACTATGGCTACACCTTC.

The chain carries TRBV2 and TRBJ1-2, with 10 bases identical to TRBD1. V lost 9 bases and J lost 0; bases outside the gene matches: 4. CDR1 is SNHLY and CDR2 is FYNNEI in the germline V gene. The CDR3 contains 14 residues. DNA for the CDR3: TGTGCCAGGCAAGACAGGGGGCCTAACTATGGCTACACCTTC. Translated, it gives CARQDRGPNYGYTF.

V gene TRBV30 combines with J gene TRBJ2-2; D call uncertain. The CDR3 has 14 residues. In germline, CDR1 is GTSNPN, CDR2 SVGIG (reference sequence). V shed 0 bases and J shed 0 bases, with 5 bases lying between them. The CDR3 nucleotides are TGTGCCTGGAGTGTAAGGGCGAACACCGGGGAGCTGTTTTTT. This translates into CAWSVRANTGELFF. The complete variable domain, with remaining parts taken from reference TRBV30 and TRBJ2-2, reads SQTIHQWPATLVQPVGSPLSLECTVEGTSNPNLYWYRQAAGRGLQLLFYSVGIGQISSEVPQNLSASRPQDRQFILSSKKLLLSDSGFYLCAWSVRANTGELFFGEGSRLTVL.

In this sample, this clone turned up once. The chain employs TRBV18 and TRBJ2-2; no clear D gene. Trimming removed 1 base from V and 3 bases from J, with 9 bases in between. This CDR3 comprises 15 residues. CDR1 KGHSH and CDR2 LQKENI come from the germline V gene. CDR3 nucleotides: TGTGCCAGCTCACCACGACTGCCCGACACCGGGGAGCTGTTTTTT. Its translation: CASSPRLPDTGELFF.

The V call is TRBV12-3 or TRBV12-4, the J call TRBJ2-7; D is unresolved. V dropped 3 bases and J dropped 5 bases, with 8 bases sitting between them. The CDR3 runs 12 residues. Written as DNA, the CDR3 is TGTGCCAGCAGTTTGGTACAGAACGAGCAGTACTTC. It encodes CASSLVQNEQYF.

This rearrangement joins TRBV20-1 to TRBJ2-3; D is undetermined. The CDR3 contains 11 residues. Germline lookup yields CDR1 DFQATT and CDR2 SNEGSKA (reference sequence). The V end was cut by 7 bases, the J end by 6 bases, with 11 bases between. DNA for the CDR3: TGCAGTGTGCTGCTCGGGGATACGCAGTATTTT. Translated, it gives CSVLLGDTQYF.

The V gene is TRBV29-1, the J gene TRBJ2-7; 7 bases line up with TRBD1. Looked up from germline, CDR1 is SQVTM and CDR2 is ANQGSEA. The CDR3 has 13 residues. V lost 5 bases and J lost 3; bases outside the gene matches: 7. CDR3 bases: TGCAGCGTTCTAACCGGGACAGACTACGAGCAGTACTTC. This codes for CSVLTGTDYEQYF.

This clone was seen only a few times. The chain couples TRBV19 to TRBJ1-1; D may be TRBD1 (5 bases). The ends were cut back, 3 bases at V and 4 bases at J, with 9 bases in the middle. Germline values: CDR1 LNHDA, CDR2 SQIVND (reference sequence). The CDR3 extends over 13 amino acids. The CDR3 DNA follows: TGTGCCAGTAGTATTTCAGGGTCCACTGAAGCTTTCTTT. It encodes CASSISGSTEAFF.

The J gene is TRBJ2-7, the V gene TRBV24-1; TRBD1 might be the D (5 bases). The CDR3 runs to 13 residues. V gave up 4 bases and J gave up 5 bases, with 11 bases separating them. Germline V gives CDR1 KGHDR, CDR2 SFDVKD. The DNA for the CDR3 is TGTGCCACCAGTGACCGACAGTTCAACGAGCAGTACTTC. Protein sequence: CATSDRQFNEQYF.

This clone was seen once. The chain combines TRBV6-1 with TRBJ1-3; D perhaps matches TRBD1 (6 bases). The CDR3 sequence is 17 residues long. V was pared by 3 bases and J by 2 bases, with 17 bases between. Germline CDR1 MNHNS, CDR2 SASEGT. The CDR3 DNA is TGTGCCAGCAGTGACTTAGGGGGGGCCAAGGCTGGAAACACCATATATTTT. Its translation is CASSDLGGAKAGNTIYF.

The chain recombines TRBV24-1 with TRBJ2-1, with a tentative D call TRBD2 (5 bases). Deletions cut 3 bases from V and 5 bases from J, with 19 bases between. The germline CDR1 and CDR2 sequences are KGHDR and SFDVKD. The CDR3 contains 17 residues. CDR3 sequence: CATSDPRGGLRNNEQFF. CDR3 nucleotides: TGTGCCACCAGTGATCCGCGAGGCGGGCTCCGTAACAATGAGCAGTTCTTC.

Here the CDR3 DNA reads TGTGCCACCAGCAATAAGCGGGAGTCGGTGTACAATGAGCAGTTCTTC. It codes for CATSNKRESVYNEQFF. This chain links TRBV15 with TRBJ2-1; 8 nucleotides agree with TRBD2. The V segment lost 4 bases and the J segment 4 bases; nucleotides outside the gene matches: 9. The CDR3 is made up of 16 amino acids. From germline, CDR1 is LNHNV and CDR2 YYDKDF (reference sequence). Variable domain in full (rest from reference TRBV15 and TRBJ2-1): DAMVIQNPRYQVTQFGKPVTLSCSQTLNHNVMYWYQQKSSQAPKLLFHYYDKDFNNEADTPDNFQSRRPNTSFCFLDIRSPGLGDTAMYLCATSNKRESVYNEQFFGPGTRLTVL.

The chain carries TRBV9 and TRBJ2-3; no clear D. The CDR3 is 12 amino acids. CDR1 and CDR2 from the germline V gene are SGDLS and YYNGEE. Trimming stripped 3 bases from V and 5 bases from J, with 7 bases between. The CDR3 DNA sequence: TGTGCCAGCAGCGCTGAATTAGATACGCAGTATTTT. Its translation is CASSAELDTQYF.

V usage is TRBV19 and J usage is TRBJ1-2; 7 bases map to TRBD1. The CDR3 consists of 15 residues. CDR1 and CDR2 (germline): LNHDA, SQIVND (reference sequence). V shed 7 bases, J shed 1 base, and the junction held 9 bases outside the gene matches. The CDR3 DNA reads as TGTGCCAGTACGGCTGGGACAGTATATAACTATGGCTACACCTTC. Amino acids: CASTAGTVYNYGYTF.